This TCR beta chain stems from a study of T cells in Graves' hyperthyroidism and ophthalmopathy. Study-level results: Ophthalmopathy, as predicted by the model, came a median 6.5 months after the prediction.

TCR beta CDR3 regions were amplified from RNA. A first-round RT-PCR of the TCR CDR3 used the HTBI primer set. Each CDR3 protein gets one entry after TCRdb re-called the multiplex PCR reads with MiXCR. This sample has fewer than 650,000 distinct CDR3 sequences, with less than 15% found just once. As regards this clonotype: Its specificity is not known.

Trimming pared 3 bases from V and 0 bases from J, leaving 18 bases between. There are 18 residues in the CDR3. Germline V CDR1 and CDR2: KGHSH, LQKENI. This chain uses TRBV18 with TRBJ2-1, with D uncertain. This receptor was obtained from a woman aged 40 to 55 with Graves' hyperthyroidism. The sequenced sample consisted of blood. The CDR3 is CASSPYYSQTSSYNEQFF. CDR3 DNA: TGTGCCAGCTCACCGTATTACTCACAGACGAGCTCCTACAATGAGCAGTTCTTC.